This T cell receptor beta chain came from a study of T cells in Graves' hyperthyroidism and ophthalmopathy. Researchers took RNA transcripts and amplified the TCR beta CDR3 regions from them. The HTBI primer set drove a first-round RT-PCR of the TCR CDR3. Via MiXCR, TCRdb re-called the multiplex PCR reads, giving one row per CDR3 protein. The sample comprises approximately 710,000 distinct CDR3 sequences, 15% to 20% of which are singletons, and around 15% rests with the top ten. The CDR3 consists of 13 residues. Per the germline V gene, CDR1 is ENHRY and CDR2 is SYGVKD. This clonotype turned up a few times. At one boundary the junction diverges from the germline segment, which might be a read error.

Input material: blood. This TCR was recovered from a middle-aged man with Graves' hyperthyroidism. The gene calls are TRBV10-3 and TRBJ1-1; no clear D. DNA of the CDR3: TGTGCCATCACCCCGGACCCGCTCACTGAAGCTCTCTTT. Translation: CAITPDPLTEALF.